The present T cell receptor beta chain was sequenced within a study of T cell responses to AZD1222 COVID-19 vaccine. Germline lookup yields CDR1 LNHDA and CDR2 SQIVND (reference sequence). The CDR3 consists of 13 residues. Losses at the gene ends were 7 bases for V and 8 bases for J; bases not matched to a gene: 6. Sequencing was performed with immunoSEQ multiplex PCR; in TCRdb, only in-frame clones are kept and a portion is missing. The sample consists of 100,000 or so clones, 70% to 90% of them appearing once. Sample: peripheral blood, taken 28 days after the second AZD1222 dose. The rearrangement links TRBV19 to TRBJ1-4, with 8 bases identical to TRBD1. The TCR was taken from an adult who received the AZD1222 COVID-19 vaccine. The CDR3 DNA reads as TGTGCCAGTACGGACAGGGCTTTCGAAAAACTGTTTTTT. It translates to CASTDRAFEKLFF.